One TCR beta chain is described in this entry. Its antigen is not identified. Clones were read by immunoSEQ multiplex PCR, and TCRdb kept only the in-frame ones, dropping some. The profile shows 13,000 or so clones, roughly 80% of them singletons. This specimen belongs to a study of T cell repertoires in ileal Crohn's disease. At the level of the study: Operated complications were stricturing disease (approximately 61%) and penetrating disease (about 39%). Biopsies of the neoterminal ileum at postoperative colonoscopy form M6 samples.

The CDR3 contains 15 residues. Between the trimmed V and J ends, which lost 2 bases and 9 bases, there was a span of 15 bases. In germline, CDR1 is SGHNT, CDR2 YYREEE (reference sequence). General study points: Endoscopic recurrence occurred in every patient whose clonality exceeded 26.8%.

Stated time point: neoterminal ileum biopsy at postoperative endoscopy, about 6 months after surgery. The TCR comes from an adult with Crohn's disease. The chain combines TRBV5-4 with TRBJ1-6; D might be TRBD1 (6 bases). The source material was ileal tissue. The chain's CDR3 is CASSFNRVVGSPLHF. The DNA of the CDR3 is TGTGCCAGCAGCTTCAACAGGGTTGTCGGTTCACCCCTCCACTTT.